This T cell receptor beta chain derives from a study of monozygotic twins with inflammatory bowel disease. Each of TCRalpha and TCRbeta cDNA went through two nested PCRs, lasting about 15 and 9 cycles. For each CDR3 protein, TCRdb gives one entry from its re-call of the 5' RACE reads, without DNA. Here the sample table reports 150,000 to 200,000 distinct CDR3 sequences. As to this clonotype: Its specificity is not known.

Findings of the study overall: Among IBD patients, TCRbeta diversity (inverse Simpson) was lower than in healthy co-twins.

The draw for each donor consisted of a single 2.5 ml blood sample. This sequence was found in a human donor with ulcerative colitis or Crohn's disease, or a healthy co-twin of an affected twin (not recorded which). Sequences were obtained from blood.

This CDR3 reads CSAKTGGTTRPQHF. The chain links TRBV20-1 to TRBJ1-5; there is no DNA to check the TCRdb D call of TRBD1. This CDR3 spans 14 amino acids. Germline lookup yields CDR1 DFQATT and CDR2 SNEGSKA (reference sequence).